The entry that follows covers one T cell receptor (beta chain) sequence. What it recognizes is unknown. The data belong to a study of tumour-infiltrating T cells in Burkitt lymphoma. Whole-study context: Productive clonality predicted overall and progression-free survival. Whole-study results and caveats: Many Burkitt lymphoma patients shared several public clonotypes.

V lost 6 bases and J lost 0, with 9 bases in between. From germline, CDR1 is MNHEY and CDR2 SVGAGI. The CDR3 has 15 residues. Only in-frame clones appear in the TCRdb table, and some are missing; sequencing was by immunoSEQ multiplex PCR. The sample consists of a few thousand clones, 14% of them appearing once. The rearrangement uses TRBV6-5 and TRBJ2-6; D is perhaps TRBD1 (6 bases). Sequencing was done on a sample of tumor tissue. The clonotype was recovered from a human donor with Burkitt lymphoma. This CDR3 reads CASRLGASGANVLTF. In nucleotides, the CDR3 is TGTGCCAGCAGACTGGGGGCCTCTGGGGCCAACGTCCTGACTTTC.